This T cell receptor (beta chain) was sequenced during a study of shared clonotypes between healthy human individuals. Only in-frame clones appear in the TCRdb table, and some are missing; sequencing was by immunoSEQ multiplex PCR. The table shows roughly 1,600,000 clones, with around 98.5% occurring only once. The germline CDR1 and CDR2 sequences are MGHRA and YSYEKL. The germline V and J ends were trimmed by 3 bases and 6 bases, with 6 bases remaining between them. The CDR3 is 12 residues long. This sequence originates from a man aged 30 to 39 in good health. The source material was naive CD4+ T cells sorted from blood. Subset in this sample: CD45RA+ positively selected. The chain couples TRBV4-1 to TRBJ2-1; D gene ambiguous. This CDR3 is CASSQIFNEQFF. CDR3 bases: TGCGCCAGCAGCCAGATATTCAATGAGCAGTTCTTC.